This is a list of T cell receptor beta chains from one sample in a study of OX40 agonist ivuxolimab in advanced cancers. Clones were sequenced by immunoSEQ multiplex PCR, and TCRdb holds only the in-frame ones, with some missing. The data hold more than 65,000 clones, with 90% observed a single time. Sequenced material: CD4+ or CD8+ T cells sorted from blood, taken in a trial of the OX40 agonist ivuxolimab. The receptors derive from an adult with an advanced solid tumor such as melanoma, head and neck, liver or kidney cancer. CDR3s include the opening cysteine and the closing phenylalanine or tryptophan. The D gene is left open where the match is weak. The size entry is marked missing in some rows and otherwise reads once, few, many or a size class.

abundance,v_gene,j_gene,d_gene,CDR3aa,CDR3nt
-,TRBV21-1,TRBJ2-5,-,CASSKIRPNLKTEAETQYF,TGTGCCAGCAGCAAAATCCGACCCAACCTCAAGACAGAGGCAGAGACCCAGTACTTC
few,TRBV6-5,TRBJ1-1,TRBD1,CASSWTGTMNTEAFF,TGTGCCAGCAGTTGGACAGGGACAATGAACACTGAAGCTTTCTTT
-,TRBV9,TRBJ1-4,-,CASSVGERDNEKLFF,TGTGCCAGCAGCGTAGGTGAGCGGGATAATGAAAAACTGTTTTTT
few,TRBV6-5,TRBJ1-1,TRBD1,CATHTNRGNTEAFF,TGTGCCACGCACACCAACAGGGGGAACACTGAAGCTTTCTTT
-,TRBV19,TRBJ2-2,-,CASRAGTTNTGELFF,TGTGCCAGTAGGGCCGGGACAACGAACACCGGGGAGCTGTTTTTT
-,TRBV27,TRBJ2-1,TRBD2,CASSFAGGRNEQFF,TGTGCCAGCAGTTTTGCGGGAGGAAGGAATGAGCAGTTCTTC
once,TRBV7-2,TRBJ2-7,-,CASSLSDYEQYF,TGTGCCAGCAGCTTATCTGACTACGAGCAGTACTTC
-,TRBV30,TRBJ2-1,TRBD2,CAWNSPGLAVNEQFF,TGTGCCTGGAACTCCCCGGGACTAGCGGTAAATGAGCAGTTCTTC
-,TRBV14,TRBJ1-3,TRBD1,CASSIGTGRNTIYF,TGTGCCAGCTCCATCGGGACAGGGAGAAACACCATATATTTT
once,TRBV7-9,TRBJ1-6,-,CASSHPGTTNNSPLHF,TGTGCCAGCAGCCACCCCGGGACAACCAATAATTCACCCCTCCACTTT
-,TRBV6-6,TRBJ1-5,-,CASSYSISNQPQHF,TGTGCCAGCAGTTACTCGATTAGCAATCAGCCCCAGCATTTT
-,TRBV11-2,TRBJ1-3,-,CASSLVGSISGNTIYF,TGTGCCAGCAGCTTAGTGGGCAGTATCTCTGGAAACACCATATATTTT
-,TRBV2,TRBJ1-4,-,CASLQTQTNEKLFF,TGTGCCAGCCTCCAGACACAAACTAATGAAAAACTGTTTTTT
-,TRBV4-1,TRBJ2-1,-,CASSRDADEQFF,TGCGCCAGCAGTAGAGATGCGGATGAGCAGTTCTTC
-,TRBV2,TRBJ2-1,TRBD1,CASSDSLTGTVFNEQFF,TGTGCCAGCAGTGATAGCCTGACAGGGACCGTATTCAATGAGCAGTTCTTC
-,TRBV7-2,TRBJ1-2,TRBD1,CASSLDRERGYTF,TGTGCCAGCAGCCTCGACAGGGAGCGTGGCTACACCTTC
-,TRBV5-1,TRBJ2-1,-,CASSLEGSYNEQFF,TGCGCCAGCAGCTTGGAAGGTTCCTACAATGAGCAGTTCTTC
few,TRBV4-3,TRBJ2-2,TRBD1,CASSPRGQGGGELFF,TGCGCCAGCAGCCCCCGGGGACAGGGTGGCGGGGAGCTGTTTTTT
once,TRBV28,TRBJ2-7,TRBD2,CASSSSSTSGSFEQYF,TGTGCCAGCAGCTCGTCCAGTACTAGCGGGAGTTTCGAGCAGTACTTC
-,TRBV15,TRBJ2-5,-,CATSRSRSETQYF,TGTGCCACCAGCAGATCCCGTTCAGAGACCCAGTACTTC
-,TRBV11-2,TRBJ2-5,-,CASSLDLGETQYF,TGTGCCAGCAGCTTAGATTTGGGAGAGACCCAGTACTTC
-,TRBV7-2,TRBJ2-3,-,CASSLVQATDTQYF,TGTGCCAGCAGCTTAGTACAGGCAACAGATACGCAGTATTTT
-,TRBV29-1,TRBJ2-3,TRBD1,CSVEGTGGADTQYF,TGCAGCGTTGAAGGGACAGGGGGCGCAGATACGCAGTATTTT
-,TRBV28,TRBJ2-7,-,CASSTPGKNEQYF,TGTGCCAGCAGTACTCCAGGGAAAAACGAGCAGTACTTC
-,TRBV5-4,TRBJ1-4,TRBD1,CASSLRDRHEKLFF,TGTGCCAGCAGCCTCCGGGACAGGCATGAAAAACTGTTTTTT
-,TRBV7-2,TRBJ2-3,-,CASSFGDTQYF,TGTGCCAGCAGCTTTGGAGATACGCAGTATTTT
-,TRBV6-5,TRBJ1-5,-,CASSSGYSNQPQHF,TGTGCCAGCAGTTCGGGTTATAGCAATCAGCCCCAGCATTTT
-,TRBV7-3,TRBJ2-1,-,CASSLVGGNEQFF,TGTGCCAGCAGCTTAGTCGGGGGCAATGAGCAGTTCTTC
few,TRBV30,TRBJ1-1,-,CAWSVQTNTEAFF,TGTGCCTGGAGTGTACAGACGAACACTGAAGCTTTCTTT
-,TRBV7-2,TRBJ2-7,-,CASSSPGTYEQYF,TGTGCCAGCAGTTCTCCGGGTACCTACGAGCAGTACTTC
once,TRBV5-3,TRBJ2-3,-,CARSLGGRVPYPRTDTQYF,TGTGCCAGAAGCTTGGGAGGGAGAGTCCCCTACCCACGCACAGATACGCAGTATTTT
-,TRBV7-6,TRBJ1-1,-,CASSLRGGTEAFF,TGTGCCAGCAGCTTAAGGGGGGGCACTGAAGCTTTCTTT
-,TRBV19,TRBJ2-1,-,CASKNWGSSYNEQFF,TGTGCCAGCAAGAATTGGGGAAGCTCCTACAATGAGCAGTTCTTC
-,TRBV19,TRBJ1-3,TRBD1,CASRTGGGRSPIYF,TGTGCCAGCAGGACAGGAGGGGGCCGAAGCCCCATATATTTT
-,TRBV28,TRBJ2-4,-,CASSLPSTLGKNIQYF,TGTGCCAGCAGTTTACCCTCTACACTGGGCAAAAACATTCAGTACTTC
-,TRBV19,TRBJ1-2,-,CASSLTSKEPYGYTF,TGTGCCAGTAGTCTCACCAGCAAAGAGCCCTATGGCTACACCTTC